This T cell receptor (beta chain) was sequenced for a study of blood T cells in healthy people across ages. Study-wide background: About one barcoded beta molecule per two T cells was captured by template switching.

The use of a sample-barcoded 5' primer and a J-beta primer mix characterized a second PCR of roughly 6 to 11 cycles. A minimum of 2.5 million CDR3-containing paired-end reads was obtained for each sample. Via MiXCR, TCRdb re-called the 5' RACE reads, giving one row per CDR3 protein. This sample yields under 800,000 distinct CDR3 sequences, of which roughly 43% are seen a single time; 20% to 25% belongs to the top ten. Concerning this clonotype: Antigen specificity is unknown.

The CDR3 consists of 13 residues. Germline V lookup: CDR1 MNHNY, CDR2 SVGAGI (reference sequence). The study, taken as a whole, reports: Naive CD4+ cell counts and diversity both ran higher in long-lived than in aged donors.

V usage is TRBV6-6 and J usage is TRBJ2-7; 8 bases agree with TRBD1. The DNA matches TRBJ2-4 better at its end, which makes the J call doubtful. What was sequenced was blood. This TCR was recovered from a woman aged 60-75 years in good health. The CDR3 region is CASSYQQGDIQYF. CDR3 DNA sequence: TGTGCCAGCAGTTACCAACAGGGGGACATTCAGTACTTC.